These 2 T cell receptor beta chains were all obtained from the same sample, sequenced in a study of naive and memory T cell subsets (dated by TCRdb to the late 2010s). Beyond this particular receptor, the publication reports: A few larger clonotypes were found in naive repertoires, especially CD8, and these larger clonotypes were possibly memory cells re-expressing CD45RA.

Their cognate antigens are unknown. The library relied on UMI-ligation and nested PCR. Instrument used: Illumina MiSeq. To cover both TRBC1 and TRBC2, the beta constant-region primer consisted of an equimolar mix of two oligonucleotides. The ligated cDNA went through four rounds of PCR with nested alpha and beta constant-region primers together with the SP2 primer. In TCRdb, the public reads were trimmed at Q25 with fastp and aligned with MiXCR, with productive beta chains retained. Entries that share a CDR3 protein sequence are merged under the most common genes and DNA. This sample gives about 100,000 distinct CDR3 sequences in total; 13% to 15% of them show up just once. The ten largest clones take up around 2.7% of the sample. The sample was naive CD8+ T cells from blood. The cell subset or site label, read with the paper, signifies: naive T cells, CD45RA high CD27+. These receptors came from a human donor in good health.

The chain combines TRBV13 with TRBJ2-1, with unresolved D. Germline CDR1 PRHDT, CDR2 FYEKMQ (reference sequence). The germline V and J ends were trimmed by 0 bases and 8 bases, with 8 bases remaining between them. This CDR3 region has 13 residues. The CDR3 region has the DNA TGTGCCAGCAGCTTAGGCTCGAGGCATGAGCAGTTCTTC. Translated: CASSLGSRHEQFF.

This clonotype was counted only a few times. This chain uses TRBV25-1 with TRBJ2-2; 11 positions agree with TRBD2. The trim removed 6 bases at V and 6 bases at J, leaving 12 bases unmatched. Germline CDR1 and CDR2: MGHDK and SYGVNS. There are 17 residues in the CDR3. The CDR3 sequence is CASSSEELAGGAGELFF. CDR3 nucleotides: TGTGCCAGCAGCAGTGAGGAGCTAGCGGGAGGTGCCGGGGAGCTGTTTTTT.